Presented here are 5 T cell receptor beta chains from one specimen sequenced in a study of long-term antiretroviral therapy in people with HIV (dated by TCRdb to 2021 to 2024). The immunoSEQ hsTCRB v3.0 assay was used at survey level resolution to sequence the TRB variable region. In TCRdb, the immuneACCESS table is reduced to in-frame sequences with V and J assigned. These tables do not hold every clone; where another copy was compared, an unresolved V gene accounts for under half, and the others remain unexplained. This sample lists 15,000 to 20,000 clones; around 91% were detected once. The ten largest account for approximately 9.7% of the sample. The sequences come from unsorted PBMCs, collected 3 years after starting antiretroviral therapy. These receptors came from a man in his fifties with HIV.

The chain joins TRBV18 to TRBJ2-3; D unresolved. Trimming removed 2 bases from V and 2 bases from J, with 8 bases in between. From germline, CDR1 is KGHSH and CDR2 LQKENI. The CDR3 runs to 14 residues. In DNA form, the CDR3 reads TGTGCCAGCTCACCAGTCTCAGACACAGATACGCAGTATTTT. Amino acids: CASSPVSDTDTQYF.

V is TRBV2 and J is TRBJ2-7, with a weak D call TRBD1 (6 bases). V dropped 5 bases and J dropped 9 bases, with 23 bases sitting between them. The CDR3 is 15 residues long. CDR1 and CDR2 (germline): SNHLY, FYNNEI. The CDR3 loop is CASSSATGSQGVQYF. As DNA, the CDR3 is TGTGCCAGCAGTTCCGCAACAGGGTCTCAAGGGGTGCAGTACTTC.

This sequence joins TRBV30 and TRBJ1-2; D is uncertain. Trimming shortened V by 0 bases and J by 8 bases, and 19 bases separated the two germline ends. The germline V gene encodes CDR1 GTSNPN and CDR2 SVGIG (reference sequence). The CDR3 runs 15 residues. Here the CDR3 reads CAWSVGVGEGVGYTF. The CDR3 bases are TGTGCCTGGAGTGTCGGGGTCGGGGAAGGAGTAGGCTACACCTTC.

V usage is TRBV7-8 and J usage is TRBJ2-7, with D tentatively TRBD1 or TRBD2 (5 bases each). CDR3 size: 13 residues. Deletions cut 5 bases from V and 2 bases from J, with 10 bases between. From germline, CDR1 is SGHVS and CDR2 FQNEAQ. The CDR3 region has the DNA TGTGCCAGCAGCGGGGACGATCCCTACGAGCAGTACTTC. It encodes CASSGDDPYEQYF.

V usage is TRBV27 and J usage is TRBJ2-7, with a weak D call TRBD1 (6 bases). Germline V gene sequence: CDR1 MNHEY, CDR2 SMNVEV (reference sequence). The ends were cut back, 4 bases at V and 1 base at J, with 8 bases in the middle. This CDR3 contains 13 residues. CDR3 nucleotides: TGTGCCAGCAGTTCCGGGACATCCTACGAGCAGTACTTC. It specifies CASSSGTSYEQYF.